The sequence of this T cell receptor (beta chain) was determined in a study of T cell repertoires in cytomegalovirus infection. This CDR3 spans 13 amino acids. The V and J ends lost 8 bases and 3 bases respectively, with 13 bases between them. Germline V gives CDR1 ENHRY, CDR2 SYGVKD. TCRdb reprocessed the reads via MiXCR and lists one record per CDR3 protein. The table lists 150,000 to 200,000 distinct CDR3 sequences, over 13% of them singletons, with 27% in the top ten. This clonotype was seen at least ten times. The sequence was collected from a human donor in good health (CMV status not recorded). Some clones in this sample may be carry-over from other donors' samples. The genes are TRBV10-3 and TRBJ2-5; D may be TRBD1 or TRBD2 (5 bases each). Sequencing input: PBMCs. CDR3 residues: CAIWGQGEETQYF. In DNA form, the CDR3 reads TGTGCCATCTGGGGCCAGGGAGAAGAGACCCAGTACTTC.